This paragraph reports one TCR beta chain. Antigen unknown. This sample was included in a study of T and B cells in COVID-19 patients. On the study more broadly: The recovered patients had mostly mild to moderate COVID-19 with outpatient management. Median age was approximately 33 years in the recovered cohort and about 67 years in the active-infection cohort. Whole-study results and caveats: Blood from mildly ill patients while symptomatic, and early samples from severe cases, were scarce. Clonality of TRB repertoires was high in active COVID-19; recovery brought above-healthy diversity and richness.

Multiplex PCR with BIOMED2 TRB-A/B primer pools amplified TRB rearrangements. TCRdb fed the multiplex PCR reads into MiXCR, producing one record per CDR3 protein. The table lists over 5,000 distinct CDR3 sequences, 27% of them singletons. After removal of 6 bases from V and 0 bases from J, the junction contained 8 bases not matched to a gene. The length of the CDR3 is 16 residues. From germline, CDR1 is SGHVS and CDR2 FNYEAQ. From blood, about 240-550 ng of genomic DNA served as TRB template. Specimen: blood. This TCR was recovered from a human donor with active COVID-19. The donor label of this sample is uncertain. V and J are TRBV7-6 and TRBJ1-5; 7 nucleotides agree with TRBD1. CDR3 coding DNA: TGTGCCAGCAGTGGGGACAGCCCCTATAGCAATCAGCCCCAGCATTTT. Protein: CASSGDSPYSNQPQHF.